What follows is one T cell receptor beta chain and its context. This clone was seen a single time. Its antigen target is currently unknown. Qualities for individual bases were not recorded, and no much larger clone is one base off. For the CD8 naive samples, CD45RO-negative cells were positively selected for CCR7, yielding a CD45RA+CCR7+ population from which TemRA cells were excluded. Donors were healthy HIV-negative adults with no recently reported acute infections or vaccinations. All donors were Caucasian adults living in Nashville, Tennessee, USA. Blood was obtained by leukapheresis, after which PBMCs were separated by Ficoll-Histopaque density gradient centrifugation and cryopreserved in liquid nitrogen vapor phase. Purity and quantity of every magnetically sorted T cell population were checked by analytical flow cytometry. Genomic DNA was isolated from every sorted fraction and measured by UV absorbance on a Nanodrop 2000c.

TCR CDR3 regions were amplified from genomic DNA by multiplex PCR using the deep immunoSEQ assay. For each cell subset, the extracted genomic DNA was distributed evenly across all wells of several immunoSEQ 96-well plates, and each plate served as one replicate. For sorted subsets, each replicate PCR was loaded with roughly 0.2 ug genomic DNA, equivalent to 30,000 to 35,000 T cell genomes. Purified libraries were measured with a Qubit 3.0 fluorometer, size-checked on a Bioanalyzer 2100, and measured again with the KAPA Library Quantification kit. Every immunoSEQ 96-well plate was sequenced on a separate single-read 150-cycle Illumina NextSeq 550 flow cell. The source study handled its data this way. The immunoSEQ output contained only junctional sequences without quality scores, so filtering could not match that applied to full-length reads. Sequences were annotated with PyIR, a Python wrapper for IgBLAST v1.9, and V/J genes and CDR3 were assigned using IMGT germline references. Reads were filtered out if the reads had weak V/J assignments (E-value above 1e-6), no CDR3, stop codons, out-of-frame junctions, or ambiguous translated residues. V3J clonotypes were defined by identical inferred V gene, J gene, and CDR3 amino acid sequence. Percentage overlap between repertoires was calculated by dividing the number of shared unique clonotypes by the size of the smaller repertoire. Richness of each repertoire was evaluated using RTK rarefaction, the Chao1 estimator, and Recon v2.1 estimates of unobserved clonotypes. Generation probabilities for all TCRbeta clonotypes obtained by the gDNA method from a few donors were computed using OLGA. Imported from immuneACCESS, the table was reduced by TCRdb to in-frame sequences with V and J called. These copies leave out some clones; in studies compared against another copy, an unresolved V gene accounts for under half, and the cause of the remainder is not known. V and J calls and clone size are as listed in that table; D and trimming were resolved from the DNA. In this sample the table shows millions of clones, approximately 95% of which occur a single time. The ten largest account for around 1.1% of the sample.

V is clipped by 7 bases and J by 2 bases, and the sequence between their germline boundaries is 21 bases long. The CDR3 contains 17 residues, cysteine and phenylalanine counted. Only CDR3 DNA remains: 51 bases, in frame from the first base. The sample belongs to a study of shared clonotypes between healthy human individuals (dated by TCRdb to the early 2020s). Regarding the complete study: The cohort included a few men and a couple of women between 18 and 49 years of age. For each donor, three plates each were used for CD4 naive and CD4 memory, two plates were used for CD8 naive, and one plate was used for CD8 memory. Blood TCR repertoires of about 5 healthy adults were deeply sequenced to estimate repertoire size and the extent of clonotype sharing between individuals. Each donor's leukapheresis produced roughly between roughly 0.85 and 10 billion PBMCs. Libraries were prepared and TCR repertoires were sequenced by different laboratories using diverse techniques, in order to increase sequencing depth and limit assay-specific biases. General findings and caveats noted by the study authors: Naive subsets generally had larger estimated clonotype richness than memory subsets did. Based on pairwise subsampling, the degree of clonotype sharing among donors was expected to be affected by sequencing depth. Because the study included a small number of donors, the genetic and exposure-history diversity represented was limited. Even with the large sequencing depth, rarefaction of the sorted-subset datasets indicated that sequencing was incomplete. Across several donors, approximately 4.6% of naive CD4, roughly 3.3% of naive CD8, under 2.5% of memory CD4, and 0.3% to 0.45% of memory CD8 clonotypes were shared. Clonotypes shared by all four sorted-subset donors showed higher generation probabilities than non-shared clonotypes. Sampling was restricted to blood, and TCR repertoires in tissue are likely to differ from TCR repertoires in blood.

The V and J segments used are TRBV23-1 and TRBJ1-3; a weak D assignment points to TRBD1 (6 bases agree). TRBV23-1 is an ORF, with its function uncertain. The sample consisted of naive CD8+ T cells sorted from blood. Explained via the paper, the cell subset or site label denotes: CD45RA+CCR7+. This TCR came from a man younger than 35 in good health. The DNA reads TGCGCCAGCACCATCAATCTTCCAGGGGAGACTGGAAACACCATATATTTT. Translated, it reads CASTINLPGETGNTIYF.